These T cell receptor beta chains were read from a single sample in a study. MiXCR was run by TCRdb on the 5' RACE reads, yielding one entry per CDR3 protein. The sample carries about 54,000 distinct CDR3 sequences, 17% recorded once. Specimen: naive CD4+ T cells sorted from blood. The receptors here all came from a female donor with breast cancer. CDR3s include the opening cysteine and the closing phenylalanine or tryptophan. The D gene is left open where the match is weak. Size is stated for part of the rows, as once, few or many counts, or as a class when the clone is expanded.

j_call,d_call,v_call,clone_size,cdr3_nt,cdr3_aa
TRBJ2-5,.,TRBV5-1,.,TGCGCCAGCAGCCCCTGGCCCAAAGAGGAGACCCAGTACTTC,CASSPWPKEETQYF
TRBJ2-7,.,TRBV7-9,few,TGTGCCAGCACTGTTGGTTACGAGCAGTACTTC,CASTVGYEQYF
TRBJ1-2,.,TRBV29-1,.,TGCAGCGCCCAAAGTACGGGGTATGGCTACACCTTC,CSAQSTGYGYTF
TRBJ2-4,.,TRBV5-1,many,TGCGCCAGCAGCTTGGTTGGGGGGACCAAAAACATTCAGTACTTC,CASSLVGGTKNIQYF
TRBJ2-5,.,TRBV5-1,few,TGCGCCAGCAGCCCCGGAGGGCTCACTCGGGGGACCCAGTACTTC,CASSPGGLTRGTQYF
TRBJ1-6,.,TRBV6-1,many,TGTGCCAGCAGTGAGTTTAGCGGACGGAATAATTCACCCCTCCACTTT,CASSEFSGRNNSPLHF
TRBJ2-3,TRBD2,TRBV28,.,TGTGCCAGCAGTTCCCAGGCCCTAGCGGGGACCACAGATACGCAGTATTTT,CASSSQALAGTTDTQYF
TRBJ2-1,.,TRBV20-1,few,TGCAGTGCTCCCCGACAGACTGGGTACAATGAGCAGTTCTTC,CSAPRQTGYNEQFF
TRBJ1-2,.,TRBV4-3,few,TGCGCCAGCAGCCAAGAACAAAGAACTAACTATGGCTACACCTTC,CASSQEQRTNYGYTF
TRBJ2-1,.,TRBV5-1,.,TGCGCCAGCAGCACGGAACTAATTTCCTACAATGAGCAGTTCTTC,CASSTELISYNEQFF
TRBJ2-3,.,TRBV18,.,TGTGCCAGCTCACCACCGGGGAGCGCGGATACGCAGTATTTT,CASSPPGSADTQYF
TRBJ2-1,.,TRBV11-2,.,TGTGCCAGCGGGACGGGAGCGGCATACAATGAGCAGTTCTTC,CASGTGAAYNEQFF
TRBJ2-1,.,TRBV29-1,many,TGCAGCGTCGGGCGGGGTTGGGGTGAGCAGTTCTTC,CSVGRGWGEQFF
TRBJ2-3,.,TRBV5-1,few,TGCGCCAGCAGGACTAGTAGGCCCCCAGATACGCAGTATTTT,CASRTSRPPDTQYF
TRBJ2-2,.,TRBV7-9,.,TGTGCCAGCAGCCCTCTAGAGACCGGGGAGCTGTCTTTT,CASSPLETGELSF
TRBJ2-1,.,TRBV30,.,TGTGCCTGGACAAGGGGTTTCCAATCCAATGAGCAGTTCTTC,CAWTRGFQSNEQFF
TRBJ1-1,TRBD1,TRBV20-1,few,TGCAGTGCTACCGACTGGACAGGTAACACTGAAGCTTTCTTT,CSATDWTGNTEAFF
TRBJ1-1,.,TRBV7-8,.,TGTGCCAGCAGCTTAGACCGGGACACTGAAGCTTTCTTT,CASSLDRDTEAFF
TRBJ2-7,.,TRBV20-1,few,TGCAGTGCTAGAGATGTCGGGGGCCACTACGAGCAGTACTTC,CSARDVGGHYEQYF
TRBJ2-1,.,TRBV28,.,TGTGCCAGCAGTTTGGTCGGCTACAATGAGCAGTTCTTC,CASSLVGYNEQFF
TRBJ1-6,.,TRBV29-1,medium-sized,TGCAGCGCAAAGCAGGAAAATGATTCACCCCTCCACTTT,CSAKQENDSPLHF
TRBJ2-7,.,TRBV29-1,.,TGCAGCGTTCGCTGTGCAAACTACGAGCAGTACTTC,CSVRCANYEQYF
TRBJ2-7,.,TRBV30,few,TGTGCCTGGGGTCGAAACTCCTACGAGCAGTACTTC,CAWGRNSYEQYF
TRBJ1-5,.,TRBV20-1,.,TGCAGTGCTGGAGAGGGACGGGTCAATCAGCCCCAGCATTTT,CSAGEGRVNQPQHF
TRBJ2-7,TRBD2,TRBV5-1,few,TGCGCCAGCAGCCGGACTAGCGGGGTCCACGAGCAGTACTTC,CASSRTSGVHEQYF
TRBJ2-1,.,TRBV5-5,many,TGTGCCAGCACCCAGGGGCTAGCGGACTACAATGAGCAGTTCTTC,CASTQGLADYNEQFF
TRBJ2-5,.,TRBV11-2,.,TGTGCCAGCACCCTGAAAGAGACCCAGTACTTC,CASTLKETQYF
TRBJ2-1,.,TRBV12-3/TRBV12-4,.,TGTGCCAGCAGCCCAAATTGGTGGGGCCAGCGGAAACACAATGAGCAGTTCTTC,CASSPNWWGQRKHNEQFF
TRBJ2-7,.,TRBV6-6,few,TGTGCCAGCAGCACCACGTCGGGCGATCTAACCTACGAGCAGTACTTC,CASSTTSGDLTYEQYF
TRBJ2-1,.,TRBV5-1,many,TGCGCCAGCAGCCGTGGACGGGAGACTGAGCAGTTCTTC,CASSRGRETEQFF
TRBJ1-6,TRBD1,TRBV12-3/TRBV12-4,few,TGTGCCAGCAGTTTGACAGGGGAGCGGTCACCCCTCCACTTT,CASSLTGERSPLHF
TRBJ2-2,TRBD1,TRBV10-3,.,TGTGCCATCAGACAGGGACAGGGGACCGGGGAGCTGTTTTTT,CAIRQGQGTGELFF
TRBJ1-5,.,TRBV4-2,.,TGTGCCAGCAGCCCCCGACCGGAGGGGAATCAGCCCCAGCATTTT,CASSPRPEGNQPQHF
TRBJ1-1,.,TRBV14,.,TGTGCCAGCAGCCAAGGAGTCACAGCCGGAGCTTTCTTT,CASSQGVTAGAFF
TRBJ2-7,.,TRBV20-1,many,TGCAGCCCCGGGACCTACTACGAGCAGTACTTC,CSPGTYYEQYF
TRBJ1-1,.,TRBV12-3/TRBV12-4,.,TGTGCCAGCAGTTTAGAAACCTCTGGCAAGAACACTGAAGCTTTCTTT,CASSLETSGKNTEAFF
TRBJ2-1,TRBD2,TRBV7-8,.,TGTGCCAGCACCCGGACTAGCGGGACTTCCGACAATGAGCAGTTCTTC,CASTRTSGTSDNEQFF
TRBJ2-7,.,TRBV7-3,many,TGTGCCAGCAGCTTACAGGGGACGGAAGCCTACGAGCAGTACTTC,CASSLQGTEAYEQYF